The next 10 T cell receptor beta chains were all read from a single sample in a study of blood T cell repertoires in COVID-19. Sequenced by immunoSEQ multiplex PCR; TCRdb stores in-frame clones only, minus some. The sample has 190,000 or so clones; approximately 75% are singletons. Input material: PBMCs or T cells enriched from blood (not recorded which). The receptors originated from a man aged 35 to 55 who had recovered from COVID-19.

V gene TRBV5-1 combines with J gene TRBJ2-2, with D perhaps matching TRBD2 (6 bases). The CDR3 contains 16 residues. Trimming removed 1 base at V and 4 bases at J, with 14 bases between. Germline lookup yields CDR1 SGHRS and CDR2 YFSETQ. The CDR3 nucleotides are TGCGCCAGCAGCTTGTACGGGGGAGGTTCCACCGGGGAGCTGTTTTTT. It encodes CASSLYGGGSTGELFF. Complete variable domain (other parts from reference TRBV5-1 and TRBJ2-2): KAGVTQTPRYLIKTRGQQVTLSCSPISGHRSVSWYQQTPGQGLQFLFEYFSETQRNKGNFPGRFSGRQFSNSRSEMNVSTLELGDSALYLCASSLYGGGSTGELFFGEGSRLTVL.

The CDR3 region is CASSILTGDYGYTF. CDR3 DNA sequence: TGTGCCAGTAGTATACTTACAGGAGACTATGGCTACACCTTC. The chain uses TRBV19 and TRBJ1-2; D is possibly TRBD1 (5 bases). Germline V gives CDR1 LNHDA, CDR2 SQIVND (reference sequence). The CDR3 totals 14 residues. Trimming took 2 bases from V and 3 from J, leaving 10 bases between them. The complete variable domain, with remaining parts taken from reference TRBV19 and TRBJ1-2, reads DGGITQSPKYLFRKEGQNVTLSCEQNLNHDAMYWYRQDPGQGLRLIYYSQIVNDFQKGDIAEGYSVSREKKESFPLTVTSAQKNPTAFYLCASSILTGDYGYTFGSGTRLTVV.

Concerning this clone itself: Additional DNA sequences in this sample encode the identical CDR3. The chain has TRBV2 and TRBJ1-6; 8 bases align to TRBD1. The V segment lost 5 bases and the J segment 7 bases; nucleotides outside the gene matches: 7. The CDR3 has 15 amino acids. CDR1 and CDR2 (germline): SNHLY, FYNNEI. CDR3 bases: TGTGCCAGCAGTCCAGGACAGGGTGGAAATTCACCCCTCCACTTT. It is translated as CASSPGQGGNSPLHF.

The chain uses TRBV5-1 and TRBJ2-1, with D possibly TRBD2 on 5 matching bases. Germline CDR1 reads SGHRS; CDR2 reads YFSETQ. V was pared by 1 base and J by 9 bases, with 26 bases between. This CDR3 spans 18 amino acids. The CDR3 DNA sequence: TGCGCCAGCAGCTTGTTATCCCCGGCCACCTCGGCGGGCGGTGAGCAGTTCTTC. Its translation: CASSLLSPATSAGGEQFF.

This clone was counted a few times. The gene calls are TRBV18 and TRBJ1-3; D unclear. Germline assignment: CDR1 KGHSH and CDR2 LQKENI. The CDR3 length is 16 residues. The ends were cut back, 6 bases at V and 0 bases at J, with 15 bases in the middle. CDR3 region: CASSWEVASSGNTIYF. DNA of the CDR3: TGTGCCAGCTCGTGGGAGGTCGCGAGCTCTGGAAACACCATATATTTT.

The V gene is TRBV6-5, the J gene TRBJ2-1, with TRBD2 matching 9 bases. V gave up 6 bases and J gave up 4 bases; unmatched junction bases: 4. CDR3 length equals 14 residues. Looked up from germline, CDR1 is MNHEY and CDR2 is SVGAGI. The CDR3 sequence is CASRRLADYNEQFF. The CDR3 nucleotides are TGTGCCAGCAGGAGACTAGCGGATTACAATGAGCAGTTCTTC.

The genes are TRBV5-4 and TRBJ2-3; D is possibly TRBD2 (5 bases). V was trimmed by 4 bases and J by 2 bases, leaving 20 bases between them. Germline V CDR1 and CDR2: SGHNT, YYREEE (reference sequence). The CDR3 length is 17 residues. The CDR3 DNA is TGTGCCAGCAGCCCACCACTCGGGCTAGCCGCCACAGATACGCAGTATTTT. Its translation is CASSPPLGLAATDTQYF.

This chain connects TRBV4-2 to TRBJ2-3, with D maybe TRBD2 (6 bases). The V gene lost 3 bases and the J gene lost 2 bases, with 12 bases spanning the gap. This CDR3 is built from 15 residues. Germline V gene lookup returns CDR1 LGHNA and CDR2 YNFKEQ. DNA for the CDR3: TGTGCCAGCAGCCAGCGGGACTCCTCCACAGATACGCAGTATTTT. It encodes CASSQRDSSTDTQYF.

V and J are TRBV9 and TRBJ1-2, with 8 bases matching TRBD1. V lost 3 bases to trimming and J lost 4 bases; unmatched junction nucleotides: 2. Germline V lookup: CDR1 SGDLS, CDR2 YYNGEE. This CDR3 has 13 residues. The CDR3 DNA follows: TGTGCCAGCAGCGCAGGGGGCAGCTATGGCTACACCTTC. Translated, it gives CASSAGGSYGYTF.

The chain combines TRBV20-1 with TRBJ2-3, with D unresolved. Germline V gene lookup returns CDR1 DFQATT and CDR2 SNEGSKA (reference sequence). The V gene lost 3 bases and the J gene lost 4 bases, with 14 bases spanning the gap. The CDR3 runs 14 residues. In DNA form, the CDR3 reads TGCAGTGCTAGTAACCCCCGGGTTGCAGATACGCAGTATTTT. Protein: CSASNPRVADTQYF.